These T cell receptor beta chains were read from a single sample in a study of T cell responses to AZD1222 COVID-19 vaccine. Data came from immunoSEQ multiplex PCR; TCRdb stores just in-frame clones and leaves some out. The data contain 100,000 to 150,000 clones, about nine tenths of them seen just once; the ten biggest clones take up around 20%. The sequenced sample was peripheral blood, obtained on day 0 of AZD1222 vaccination. These TCRs come from an adult in good health. CDR3s include the opening cysteine and the closing phenylalanine or tryptophan. The D gene is left open where the match is weak. Size is omitted from some rows. Given values are once, few, many or a class for expanded clones.

D gene	V gene	J gene	clone size	CDR3 protein	CDR3 DNA
-	TRBV28	TRBJ1-5	-	CASSPPGQPQHF	TGTGCCAGCAGCCCCCCGGGTCAGCCCCAGCATTTT
-	TRBV27	TRBJ1-5	-	CASSSGQLYSNQPQHF	TGTGCCAGCAGTTCAGGCCAGCTCTATAGCAATCAGCCCCAGCATTTT
-	TRBV5-1	TRBJ1-6	-	CASSLAGVSPLHF	TGCGCCAGCAGTTTGGCGGGCGTGTCACCCCTCCACTTT
-	TRBV6-2/TRBV6-3	TRBJ1-1	-	CASSYGGREINTEAFF	TGTGCCAGCAGTTACGGGGGAAGAGAAATTAACACTGAAGCTTTCTTT
-	TRBV7-9	TRBJ2-5	-	CASSPQSQTQETQYF	TGTGCCAGCAGCCCCCAGTCACAGACCCAAGAGACCCAGTACTTC
-	TRBV19	TRBJ1-1	-	CASSKASGLRGAHQAFF	TGTGCCAGTAGTAAGGCCTCAGGGTTGCGGGGGGCCCATCAAGCTTTCTTT
-	TRBV2	TRBJ1-5	-	CAHGLDTISNQPQHF	TGTGCCCACGGACTCGACACAATATCTAATCAGCCCCAGCATTTT
-	TRBV5-1	TRBJ2-5	-	CASRPGAQETQYF	TGCGCCAGCAGACCCGGGGCCCAAGAGACCCAGTACTTC
-	TRBV5-1	TRBJ1-5	-	CASSLEGISNQPQHF	TGCGCCAGCAGCTTAGAAGGGATTAGCAATCAGCCCCAGCATTTT
-	TRBV15	TRBJ2-6	-	CATSSPERRTRSGANVLTF	TGTGCCACCAGCAGCCCCGAGAGGAGAACACGCTCTGGGGCCAACGTCCTGACTTTC
-	TRBV28	TRBJ1-2	once	CASSPETHPYYGYTF	TGTGCCAGCAGTCCGGAGACCCACCCTTACTATGGCTACACCTTC